Presented here are 4 T cell receptor beta chains from one specimen sequenced in a study of T cells after yellow fever vaccination. From the 5' RACE reads, TCRdb called clonotypes with MiXCR, one entry per CDR3 protein. The repertoire has a few hundred thousand distinct CDR3 sequences, roughly 4.3% of them found once; the top ten carry approximately 25%. Sequenced material: PBMCs, taken 5 days after the yellow fever booster vaccination. The source of these receptors is a man younger than 30 who received the YFV17D yellow fever vaccine.

This clonotype was seen at least ten times. The CDR3 here is CASSLSANQPQHF. In nucleotides, the CDR3 is TGTGCCAGCAGTTTGTCAGCTAATCAGCCCCAGCATTTT. The chain employs TRBV27 and TRBJ1-5; the D is unclear. With 3 bases removed from V and 4 bases from J, the gap between germline ends came to 7 bases. The length of the CDR3 is 13 residues. In germline, CDR1 is MNHEY, CDR2 SMNVEV (reference sequence).

In this sample, this clonotype turned up a few times. CDR3 nucleotides: TGCGCCAGCAGCCCGCAAGGCCAGGGATCCTACGAGCAGTACTTC. Its protein is CASSPQGQGSYEQYF. The chain is built from TRBV5-1 and TRBJ2-7; the D gene is possibly TRBD1 (5 bases). V gave up 4 bases and J gave up 1 base, with 15 bases separating them. Germline lookup yields CDR1 SGHRS and CDR2 YFSETQ. The CDR3 contains 15 residues. Full variable domain (remainder filled in from reference TRBV5-1 and TRBJ2-7): KAGVTQTPRYLIKTRGQQVTLSCSPISGHRSVSWYQQTPGQGLQFLFEYFSETQRNKGNFPGRFSGRQFSNSRSEMNVSTLELGDSALYLCASSPQGQGSYEQYFGPGTRLTVT.

This clonotype was seen at least ten times. This chain links TRBV9 with TRBJ2-5, with 11 bases identical to TRBD2. There are 15 residues in the CDR3. Germline V lookup: CDR1 SGDLS, CDR2 YYNGEE. J was trimmed by 5 bases and V by 3 bases; bases with no gene match: 6. The CDR3 is CASSETSGDWETQYF. CDR3 coding DNA: TGTGCCAGCAGCGAGACTAGCGGGGATTGGGAGACCCAGTACTTC.

At least ten counts were recorded for this clonotype. The genes are TRBV29-1 and TRBJ2-4; D unclear. The CDR3 has 13 amino acids. Germline CDR1 is SQVTM and CDR2 is ANQGSEA. V lost 0 bases and J lost 3, with 6 bases in between. The CDR3 reads CSVEEGNKNIQYF. CDR3 DNA sequence: TGCAGCGTTGAAGAGGGGAACAAAAACATTCAGTACTTC.